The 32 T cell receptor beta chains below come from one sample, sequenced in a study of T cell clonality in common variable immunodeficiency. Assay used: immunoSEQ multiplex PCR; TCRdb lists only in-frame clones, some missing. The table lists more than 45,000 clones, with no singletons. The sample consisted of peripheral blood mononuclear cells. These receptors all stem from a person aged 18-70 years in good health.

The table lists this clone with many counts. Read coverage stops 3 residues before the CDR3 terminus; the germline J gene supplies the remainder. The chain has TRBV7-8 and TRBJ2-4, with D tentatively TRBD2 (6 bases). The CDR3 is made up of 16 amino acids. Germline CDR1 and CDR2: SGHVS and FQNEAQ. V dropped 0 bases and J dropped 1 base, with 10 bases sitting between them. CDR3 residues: CASSLALGGAKNIQYF. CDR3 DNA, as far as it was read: TGTGCCAGCAGCTTAGCGCTCGGAGGGGCCAAAAACATT.

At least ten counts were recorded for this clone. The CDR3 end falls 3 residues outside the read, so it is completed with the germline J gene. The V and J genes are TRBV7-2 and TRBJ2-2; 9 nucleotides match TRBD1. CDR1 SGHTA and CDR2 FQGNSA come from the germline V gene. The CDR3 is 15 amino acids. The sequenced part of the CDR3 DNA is TGTGCCAGCAGCTCCTACAGGGGGCCGCATTCACCG. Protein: CASSSYRGPHSP. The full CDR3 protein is CASSSYRGPHSPLFF. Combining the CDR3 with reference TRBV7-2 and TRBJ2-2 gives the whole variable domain GAGVSQSPSNKVTEKGKDVELRCDPISGHTALYWYRQSLGQGLEFLIYFQGNSAPDKSGLPSDRFSAERTGGSVSTLTIQRTQQEDSAVYLCASSSYRGPHSPLFFGEGSRLTVL.

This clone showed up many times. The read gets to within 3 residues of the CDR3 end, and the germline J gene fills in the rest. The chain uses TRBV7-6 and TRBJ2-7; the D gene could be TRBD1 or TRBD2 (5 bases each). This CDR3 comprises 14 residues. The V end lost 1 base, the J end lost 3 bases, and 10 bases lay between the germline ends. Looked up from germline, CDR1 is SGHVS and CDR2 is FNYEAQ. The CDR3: CASSLDEGHYEQYF. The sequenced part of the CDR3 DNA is TGTGCCAGCAGCTTAGATGAGGGGCACTACGAG.

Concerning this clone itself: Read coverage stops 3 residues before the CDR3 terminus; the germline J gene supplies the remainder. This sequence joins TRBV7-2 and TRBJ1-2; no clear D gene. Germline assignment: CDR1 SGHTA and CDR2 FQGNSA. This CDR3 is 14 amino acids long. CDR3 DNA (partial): TGTGCCAGCAGCTTAGTTCGCAACTCCTACGAC. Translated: CASSLVRNSYD. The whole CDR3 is CASSLVRNSYDYTF.

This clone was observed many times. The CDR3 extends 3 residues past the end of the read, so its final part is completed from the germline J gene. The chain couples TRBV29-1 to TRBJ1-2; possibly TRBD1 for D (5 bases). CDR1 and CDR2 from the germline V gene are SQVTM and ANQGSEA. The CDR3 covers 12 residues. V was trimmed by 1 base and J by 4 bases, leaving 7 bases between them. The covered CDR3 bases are TGCAGCGTTGAAGGGGGACTCTATGGC. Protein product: CSVEGGLYG. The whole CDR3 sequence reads CSVEGGLYGYTF.

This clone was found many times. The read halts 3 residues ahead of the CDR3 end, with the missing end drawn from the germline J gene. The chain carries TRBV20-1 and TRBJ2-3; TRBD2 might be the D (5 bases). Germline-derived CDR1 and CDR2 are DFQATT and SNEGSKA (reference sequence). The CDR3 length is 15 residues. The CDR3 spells CSAGRAASKQETQYF. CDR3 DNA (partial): TGCAGTGCCGGGCGGGCGGCTAGCAAACAAGAGACG.

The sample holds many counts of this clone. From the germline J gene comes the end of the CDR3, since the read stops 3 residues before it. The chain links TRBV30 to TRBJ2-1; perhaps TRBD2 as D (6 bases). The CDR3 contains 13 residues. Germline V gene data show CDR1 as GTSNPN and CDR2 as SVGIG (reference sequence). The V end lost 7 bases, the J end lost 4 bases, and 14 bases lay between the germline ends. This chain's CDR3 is CALSGFRYNEQFF. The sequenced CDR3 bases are TGTGCCTTGAGCGGGTTTCGATACAATGAG.

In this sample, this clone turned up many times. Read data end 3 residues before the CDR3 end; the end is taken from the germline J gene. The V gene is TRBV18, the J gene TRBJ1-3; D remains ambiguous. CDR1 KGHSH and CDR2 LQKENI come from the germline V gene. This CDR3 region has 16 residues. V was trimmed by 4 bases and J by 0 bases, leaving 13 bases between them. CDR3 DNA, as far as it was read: TGTGCCAGCTCACAGTCGTCGGTCCGCTCTGGAAACACC. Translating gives CASSQSSVRSGNT. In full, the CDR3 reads CASSQSSVRSGNTIYF.

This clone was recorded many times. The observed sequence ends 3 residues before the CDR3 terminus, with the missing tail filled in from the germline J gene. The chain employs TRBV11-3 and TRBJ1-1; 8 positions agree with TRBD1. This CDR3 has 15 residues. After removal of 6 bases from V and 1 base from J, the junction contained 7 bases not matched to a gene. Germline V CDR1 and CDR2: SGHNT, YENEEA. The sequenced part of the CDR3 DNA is TGTGCCAGCAGTACAGGGGGGAGGTCGAACACTGAA. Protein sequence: CASSTGGRSNTE. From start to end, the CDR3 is CASSTGGRSNTEAFF.

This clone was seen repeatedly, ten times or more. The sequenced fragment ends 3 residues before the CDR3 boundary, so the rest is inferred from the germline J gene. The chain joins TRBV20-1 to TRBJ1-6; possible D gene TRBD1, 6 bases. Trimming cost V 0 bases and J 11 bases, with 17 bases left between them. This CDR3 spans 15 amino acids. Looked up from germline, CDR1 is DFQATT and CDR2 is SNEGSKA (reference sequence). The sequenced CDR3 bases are TGCAGTGCTAGAGATGTGAGACAGGCCCATCCACCC. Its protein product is CSARDVRQAHPP. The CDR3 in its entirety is CSARDVRQAHPPLHF.

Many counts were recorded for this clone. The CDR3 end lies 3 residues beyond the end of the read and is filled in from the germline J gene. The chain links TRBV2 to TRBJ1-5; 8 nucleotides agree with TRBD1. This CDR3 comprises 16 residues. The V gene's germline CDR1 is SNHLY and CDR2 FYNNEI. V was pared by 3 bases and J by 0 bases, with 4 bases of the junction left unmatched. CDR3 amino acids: CASSDQGAYSNQPQHF. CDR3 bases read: TGTGCCAGCAGTGATCAGGGGGCTTATAGCAATCAGCCC.

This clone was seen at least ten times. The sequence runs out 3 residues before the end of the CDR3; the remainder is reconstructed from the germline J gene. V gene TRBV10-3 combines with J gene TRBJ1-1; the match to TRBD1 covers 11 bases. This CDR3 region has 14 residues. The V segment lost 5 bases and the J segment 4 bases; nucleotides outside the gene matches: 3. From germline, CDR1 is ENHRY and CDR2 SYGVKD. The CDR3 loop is CAISSGQGGTEAFF. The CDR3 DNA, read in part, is TGTGCCATCAGTTCGGGACAGGGGGGCACTGAA.

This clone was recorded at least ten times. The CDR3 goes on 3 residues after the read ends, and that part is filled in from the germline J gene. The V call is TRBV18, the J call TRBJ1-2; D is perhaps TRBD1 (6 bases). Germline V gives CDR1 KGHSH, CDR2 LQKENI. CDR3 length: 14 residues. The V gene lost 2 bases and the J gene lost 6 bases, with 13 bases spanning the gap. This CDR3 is CASSPGTGSNGYTF. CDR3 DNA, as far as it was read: TGTGCCAGCTCACCAGGCACAGGGTCTAATGGC.

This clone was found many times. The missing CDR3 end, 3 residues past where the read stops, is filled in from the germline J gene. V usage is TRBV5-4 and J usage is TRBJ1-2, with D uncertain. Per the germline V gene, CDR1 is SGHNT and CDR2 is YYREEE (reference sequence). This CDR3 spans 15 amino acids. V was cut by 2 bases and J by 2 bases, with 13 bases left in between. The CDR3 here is CASSFRGRGNYGYTF. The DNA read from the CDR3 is TGTGCCAGCAGCTTCCGAGGTCGCGGGAACTATGGC.

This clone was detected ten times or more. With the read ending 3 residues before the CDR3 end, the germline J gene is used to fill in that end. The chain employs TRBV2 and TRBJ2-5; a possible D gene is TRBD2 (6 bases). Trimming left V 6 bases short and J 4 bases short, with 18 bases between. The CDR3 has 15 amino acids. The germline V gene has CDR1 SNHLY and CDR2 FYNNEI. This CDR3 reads CASRVIFLARETQYF. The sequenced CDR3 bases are TGTGCCAGCAGAGTGATATTTCTAGCGAGAGAGACC.

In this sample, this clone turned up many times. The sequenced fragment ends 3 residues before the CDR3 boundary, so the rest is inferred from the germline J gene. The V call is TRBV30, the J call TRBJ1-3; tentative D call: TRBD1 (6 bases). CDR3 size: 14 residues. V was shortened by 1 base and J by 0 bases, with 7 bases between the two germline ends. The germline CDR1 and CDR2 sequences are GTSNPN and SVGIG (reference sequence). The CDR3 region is CAWSGRGSGNTIYF. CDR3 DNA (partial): TGTGCCTGGAGTGGCAGGGGCTCTGGAAACACC.

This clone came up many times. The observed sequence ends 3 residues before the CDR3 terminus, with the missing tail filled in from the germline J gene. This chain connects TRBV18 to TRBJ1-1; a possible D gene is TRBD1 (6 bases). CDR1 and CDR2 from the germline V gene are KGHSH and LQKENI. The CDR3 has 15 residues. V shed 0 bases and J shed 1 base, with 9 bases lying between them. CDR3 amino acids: CASSPPGHPNTEAFF. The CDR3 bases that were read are TGTGCCAGCTCACCACCGGGACACCCGAACACTGAA. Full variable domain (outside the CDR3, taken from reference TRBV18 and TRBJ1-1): NAGVMQNPRHLVRRRGQEARLRCSPMKGHSHVYWYRQLPEEGLKFMVYLQKENIIDESGMPKERFSAEFPKEGPSILRIQQVVRGDSAAYFCASSPPGHPNTEAFFGQGTRLTVV.

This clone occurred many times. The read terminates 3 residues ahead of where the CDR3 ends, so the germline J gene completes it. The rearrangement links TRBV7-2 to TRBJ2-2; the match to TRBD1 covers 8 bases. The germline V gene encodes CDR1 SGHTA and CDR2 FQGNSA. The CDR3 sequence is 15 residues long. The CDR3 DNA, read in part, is TGTGCCAGCAGCTTCCGACAGGGGCTTAATGAAAAG. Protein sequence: CASSFRQGLNEK. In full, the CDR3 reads CASSFRQGLNEKLFF.

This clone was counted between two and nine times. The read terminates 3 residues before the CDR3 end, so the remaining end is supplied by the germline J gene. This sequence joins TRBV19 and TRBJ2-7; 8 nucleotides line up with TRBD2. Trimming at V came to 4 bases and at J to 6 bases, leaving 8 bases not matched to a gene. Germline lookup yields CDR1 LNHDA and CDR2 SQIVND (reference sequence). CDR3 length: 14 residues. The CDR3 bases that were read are TGTGCCAGTAGTACTAGCGGGTCCGGCCCCGAG. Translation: CASSTSGSGPE. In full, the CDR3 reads CASSTSGSGPEQYF.

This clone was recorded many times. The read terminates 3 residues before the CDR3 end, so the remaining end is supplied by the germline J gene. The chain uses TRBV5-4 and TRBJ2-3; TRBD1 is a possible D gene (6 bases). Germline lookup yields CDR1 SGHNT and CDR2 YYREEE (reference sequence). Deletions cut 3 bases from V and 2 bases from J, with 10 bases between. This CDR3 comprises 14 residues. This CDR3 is CASSYDRFTDTQYF. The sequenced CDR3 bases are TGTGCCAGCAGCTACGACAGGTTCACAGATACG.

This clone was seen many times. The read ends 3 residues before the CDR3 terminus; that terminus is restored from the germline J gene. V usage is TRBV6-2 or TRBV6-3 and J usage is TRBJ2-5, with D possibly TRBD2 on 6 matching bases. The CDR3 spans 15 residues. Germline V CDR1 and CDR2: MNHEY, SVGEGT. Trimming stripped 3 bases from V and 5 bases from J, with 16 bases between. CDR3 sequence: CASSYDMRGRETQYF. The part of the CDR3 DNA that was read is TGTGCCAGCAGTTATGATATGCGGGGACGGGAGACC.

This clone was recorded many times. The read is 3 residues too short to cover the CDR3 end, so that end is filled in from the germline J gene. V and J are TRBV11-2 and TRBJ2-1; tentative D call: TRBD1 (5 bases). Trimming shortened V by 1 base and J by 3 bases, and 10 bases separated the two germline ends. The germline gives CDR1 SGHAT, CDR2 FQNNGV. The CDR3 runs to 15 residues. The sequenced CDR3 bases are TGTGCCAGCAGCTTAGGTCAGGGTATCTACAATGAG. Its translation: CASSLGQGIYNE. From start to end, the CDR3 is CASSLGQGIYNEQFF.

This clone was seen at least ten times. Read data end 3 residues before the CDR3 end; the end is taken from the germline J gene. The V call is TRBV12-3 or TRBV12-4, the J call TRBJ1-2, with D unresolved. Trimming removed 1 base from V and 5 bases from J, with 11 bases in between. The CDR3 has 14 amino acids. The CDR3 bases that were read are TGTGCCAGCAGTTTAGACAGCGGAGGGTATGGC. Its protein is CASSLDSGGYG. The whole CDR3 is CASSLDSGGYGYTF.

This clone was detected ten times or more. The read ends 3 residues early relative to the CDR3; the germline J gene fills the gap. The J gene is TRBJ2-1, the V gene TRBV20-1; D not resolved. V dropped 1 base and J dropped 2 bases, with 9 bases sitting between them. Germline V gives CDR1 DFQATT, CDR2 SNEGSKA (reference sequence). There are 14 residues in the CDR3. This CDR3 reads CSARVLETYNEQFF. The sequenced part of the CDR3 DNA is TGCAGTGCTAGAGTCCTAGAAACCTACAATGAG.

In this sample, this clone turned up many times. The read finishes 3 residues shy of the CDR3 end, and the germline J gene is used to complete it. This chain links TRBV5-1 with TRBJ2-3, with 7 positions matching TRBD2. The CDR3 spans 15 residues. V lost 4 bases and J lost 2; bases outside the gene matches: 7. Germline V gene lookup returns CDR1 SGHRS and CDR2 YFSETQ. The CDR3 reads CASSATSRTTDTQYF. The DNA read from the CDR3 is TGCGCCAGCAGCGCGACTAGCAGAACCACAGATACG.

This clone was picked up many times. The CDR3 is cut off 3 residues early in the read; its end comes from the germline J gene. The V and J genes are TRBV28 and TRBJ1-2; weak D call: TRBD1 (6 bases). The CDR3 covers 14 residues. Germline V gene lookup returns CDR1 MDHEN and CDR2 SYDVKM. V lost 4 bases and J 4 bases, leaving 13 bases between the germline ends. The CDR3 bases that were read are TGTGCCAGCAGTTACAGGGATGGCGGCTATGGC. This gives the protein CASSYRDGGYG. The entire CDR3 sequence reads CASSYRDGGYGYTF.

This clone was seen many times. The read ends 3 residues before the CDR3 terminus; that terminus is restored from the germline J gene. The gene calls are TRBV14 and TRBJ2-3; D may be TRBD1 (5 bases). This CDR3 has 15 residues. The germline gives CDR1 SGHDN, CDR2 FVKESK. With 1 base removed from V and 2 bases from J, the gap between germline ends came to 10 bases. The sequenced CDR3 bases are TGTGCCAGCAGCCAAGGTCTCAGGGCCACAGATACG. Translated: CASSQGLRATDT. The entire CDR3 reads CASSQGLRATDTQYF.

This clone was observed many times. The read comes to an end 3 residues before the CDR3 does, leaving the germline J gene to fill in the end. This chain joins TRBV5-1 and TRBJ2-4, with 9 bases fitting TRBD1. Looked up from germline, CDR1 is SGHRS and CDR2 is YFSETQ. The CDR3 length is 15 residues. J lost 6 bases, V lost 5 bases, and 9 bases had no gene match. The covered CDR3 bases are TGCGCCAGCAGAAACGCCCTGACAGGGGGAAACATT. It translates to CASRNALTGGNI. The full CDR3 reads CASRNALTGGNIQYF.

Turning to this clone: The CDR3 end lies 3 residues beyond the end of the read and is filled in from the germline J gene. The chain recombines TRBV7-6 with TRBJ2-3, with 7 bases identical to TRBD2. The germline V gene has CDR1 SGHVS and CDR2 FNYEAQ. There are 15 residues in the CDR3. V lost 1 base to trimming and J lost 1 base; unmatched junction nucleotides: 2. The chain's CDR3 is CASSLVAGGTDTQYF. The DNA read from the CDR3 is TGTGCCAGCAGCTTAGTAGCGGGTGGCACAGATACG.

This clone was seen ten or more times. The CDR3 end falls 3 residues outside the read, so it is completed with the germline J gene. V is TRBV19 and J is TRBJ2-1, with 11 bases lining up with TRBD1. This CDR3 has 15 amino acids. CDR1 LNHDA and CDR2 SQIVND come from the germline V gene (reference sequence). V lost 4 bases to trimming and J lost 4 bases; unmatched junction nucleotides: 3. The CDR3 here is CASSTGQGAYNEQFF. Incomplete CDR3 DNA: TGTGCCAGTAGTACCGGACAGGGGGCGTACAATGAG.

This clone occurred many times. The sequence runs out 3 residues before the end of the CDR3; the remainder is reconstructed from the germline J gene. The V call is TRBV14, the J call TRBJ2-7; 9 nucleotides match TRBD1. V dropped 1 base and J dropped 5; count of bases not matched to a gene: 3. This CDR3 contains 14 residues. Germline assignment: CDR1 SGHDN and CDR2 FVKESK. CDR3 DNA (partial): TGTGCCAGCAGCCAAGTTAGGACAGGGGACGAG. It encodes CASSQVRTGDE. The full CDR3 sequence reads CASSQVRTGDEQYF.

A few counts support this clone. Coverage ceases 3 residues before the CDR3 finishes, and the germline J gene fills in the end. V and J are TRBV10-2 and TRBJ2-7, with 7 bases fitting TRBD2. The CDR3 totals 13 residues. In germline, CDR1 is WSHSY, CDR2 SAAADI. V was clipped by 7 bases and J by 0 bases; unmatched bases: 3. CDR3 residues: CASNRDYSYEQYF. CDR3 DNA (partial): TGCGCCAGCAATCGGGACTACTCCTACGAG.